Listed here are 3 T cell receptor beta chains from one sample, sequenced in a study of identical twins. TCRdb re-derived calls from the 5' RACE reads in MiXCR, one entry per CDR3 protein. Found here are more than 350,000 distinct CDR3 sequences, 9% to 10% of them singletons; the top ten hold around 8.6%. Sequencing was carried out using naive T cells sorted from blood. These receptor sequences come from a woman aged 50 to 60 in good health.

Written as DNA, the CDR3 is TGTGCCAGCAGCTTGGGGAGCGGGAGCGAGACCCAGTACTTC. This gives the protein CASSLGSGSETQYF. V and J are TRBV5-5 and TRBJ2-5; TRBD2 matches 8 bases. The germline V gene has CDR1 SGHKS and CDR2 YYEKEE (reference sequence). Trimming cost V 0 bases and J 5 bases; bases outside gene matches: 3. The CDR3 contains 14 residues.

The V gene is TRBV24-1, the J gene TRBJ2-2; 10 bases are a match to TRBD2. The CDR3 extends over 18 amino acids. Germline V gene data show CDR1 as KGHDR and CDR2 as SFDVKD. The junction had 17 bases not matched to a gene; V was cut back by 9 bases and J by 5 bases. The DNA for the CDR3 is TGTGCCACCGCCTCACGGTCTAGCGGGAGAGTAAGGACCGGGGAGCTGTTTTTT. Protein: CATASRSSGRVRTGELFF.

This clonotype was picked up many times. The V gene is TRBV6-5, the J gene TRBJ2-1; TRBD1 aligns across 9 bases. Trimming took 6 bases from V and 9 from J; bases not matched to a gene: 9. The CDR3 has 14 residues. Looked up from germline, CDR1 is MNHEY and CDR2 is SVGAGI. The CDR3 reads CASSRDRVGPEQFF. In nucleotides, the CDR3 is TGTGCCAGCAGCAGGGACAGGGTGGGTCCTGAGCAGTTCTTC.